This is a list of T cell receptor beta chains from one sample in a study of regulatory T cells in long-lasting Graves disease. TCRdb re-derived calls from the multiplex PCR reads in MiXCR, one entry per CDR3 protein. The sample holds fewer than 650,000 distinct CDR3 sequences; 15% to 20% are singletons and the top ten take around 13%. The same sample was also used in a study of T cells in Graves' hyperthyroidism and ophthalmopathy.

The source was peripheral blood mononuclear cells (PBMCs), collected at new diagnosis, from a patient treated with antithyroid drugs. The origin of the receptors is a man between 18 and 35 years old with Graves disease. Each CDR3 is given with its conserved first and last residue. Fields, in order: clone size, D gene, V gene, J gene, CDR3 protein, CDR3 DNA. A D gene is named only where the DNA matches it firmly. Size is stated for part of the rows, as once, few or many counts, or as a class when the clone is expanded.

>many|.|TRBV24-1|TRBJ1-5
CATSDPGTYCIIRNQPQHF
TGTGCCACCAGTGATCCCGGGACATACTGTATTATACGCAATCAGCCCCAGCATTTT
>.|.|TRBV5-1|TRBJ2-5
CASSGGTGTVLDQYF
TGCGCCAGCAGCGGGGGAACAGGGACCGTGTTGGACCAGTACTTC
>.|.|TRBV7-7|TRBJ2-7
CASSFREGDEQYF
TGTGCTAGCAGCTTCCGCGAAGGTGACGAGCAGTACTTC
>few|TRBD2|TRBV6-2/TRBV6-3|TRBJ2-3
CASSYSGRPPDTQYF
TGTGCCAGCAGTTATAGCGGGAGGCCCCCGGATACGCAGTATTTT
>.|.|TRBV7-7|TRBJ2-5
CASSETRGAQETQYF
TGTGCTAGCAGCGAGACTAGAGGGGCCCAAGAGACCCAGTACTTC
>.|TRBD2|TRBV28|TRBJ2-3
CASSFYSGRAASTDTQYF
TGTGCCAGCAGTTTTTATAGCGGGAGGGCCGCGAGCACAGATACGCAGTATTTT
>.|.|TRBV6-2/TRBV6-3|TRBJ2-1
CASSNGRGESNEQFF
TGTGCCAGCAGCAACGGCAGGGGGGAGTCCAATGAGCAGTTCTTC
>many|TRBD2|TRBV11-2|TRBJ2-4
CASSFLAGEVENIQYF
TGTGCCAGCAGCTTCCTAGCGGGGGAAGTGGAAAACATTCAGTACTTC
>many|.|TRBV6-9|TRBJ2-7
CASSYLDEQYF
TGTGCCAGCAGTTACCTCGACGAGCAGTACTTC
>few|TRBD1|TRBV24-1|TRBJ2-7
CATSGTGKQYF
TGTGCCACCAGCGGGACAGGGAAGCAGTACTTC
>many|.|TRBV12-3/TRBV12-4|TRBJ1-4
CASSLPQAKNEKLFF
TGTGCCAGCAGTTTACCCCAGGCCAAAAATGAAAAACTGTTTTTT
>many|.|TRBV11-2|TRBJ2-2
CASSLIGTKYWELFF
TGTGCCAGCAGCTTAATTGGGACAAAATATTGGGAGCTGTTTTTT
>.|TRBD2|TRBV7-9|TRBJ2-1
CASSSIAGGPNEQFF
TGTGCCAGCAGCTCGATAGCGGGAGGGCCGAATGAGCAGTTCTTC
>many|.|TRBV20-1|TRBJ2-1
CSARALEGRREQFF
TGCAGTGCTAGAGCGCTCGAGGGTAGGCGTGAGCAGTTCTTC
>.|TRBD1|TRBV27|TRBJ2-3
CASSGALQGTSTDTQYF
TGTGCCAGCAGTGGAGCATTACAGGGGACAAGCACAGATACGCAGTATTTT
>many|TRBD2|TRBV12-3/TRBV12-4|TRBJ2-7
CASTLGGGSGEQYF
TGTGCCAGCACTCTTGGGGGGGGGAGTGGCGAGCAGTACTTC
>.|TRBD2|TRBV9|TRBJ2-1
CASSVVGGLAGSQQFF
TGTGCCAGCAGCGTAGTAGGGGGACTAGCGGGATCACAGCAGTTCTTC
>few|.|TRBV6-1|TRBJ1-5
CASSEMLTWGQPQHF
TGTGCCAGCAGTGAAATGTTAACCTGGGGACAGCCCCAGCATTTT
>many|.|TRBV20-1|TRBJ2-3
CSAPSATDTQYF
TGCAGTGCTCCGTCCGCCACAGATACGCAGTATTTT
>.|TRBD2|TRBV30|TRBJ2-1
CAWSVLAGSFNEQFF
TGTGCCTGGAGTGTTCTAGCGGGCTCTTTCAATGAGCAGTTCTTC
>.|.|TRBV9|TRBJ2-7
CASSVGSKGREEQYF
TGTGCCAGCAGCGTAGGTTCCAAGGGGAGAGAAGAGCAGTACTTC
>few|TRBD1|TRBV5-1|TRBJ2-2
CASSLQGQVSTGELFF
TGCGCCAGCAGCCTCCAGGGACAGGTTAGCACCGGGGAGCTGTTTTTT
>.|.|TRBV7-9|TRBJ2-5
CASSVLTSFQRGETQYF
TGTGCCAGCAGCGTGCTTACTAGCTTCCAGAGGGGAGAGACCCAGTACTTC